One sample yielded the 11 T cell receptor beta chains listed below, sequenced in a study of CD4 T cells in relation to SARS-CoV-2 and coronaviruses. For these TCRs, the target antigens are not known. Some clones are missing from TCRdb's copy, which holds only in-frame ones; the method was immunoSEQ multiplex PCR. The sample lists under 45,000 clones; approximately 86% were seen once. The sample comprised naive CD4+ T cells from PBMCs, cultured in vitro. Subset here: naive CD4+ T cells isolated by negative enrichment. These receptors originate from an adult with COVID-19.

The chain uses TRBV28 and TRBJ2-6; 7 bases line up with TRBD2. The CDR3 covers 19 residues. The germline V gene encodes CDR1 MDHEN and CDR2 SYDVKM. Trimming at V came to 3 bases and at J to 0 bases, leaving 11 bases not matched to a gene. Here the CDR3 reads CASSLIGLAENSGANVLTF. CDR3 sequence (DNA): TGTGCCAGCAGTTTGATTGGCCTAGCGGAGAACTCTGGGGCCAACGTCCTGACTTTC.

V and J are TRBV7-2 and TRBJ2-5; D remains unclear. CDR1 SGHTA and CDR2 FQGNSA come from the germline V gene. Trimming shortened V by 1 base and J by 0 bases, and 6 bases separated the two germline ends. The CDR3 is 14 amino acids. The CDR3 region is CASSLDRYQETQYF. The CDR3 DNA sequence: TGTGCCAGCAGCTTAGACAGATACCAAGAGACCCAGTACTTC.

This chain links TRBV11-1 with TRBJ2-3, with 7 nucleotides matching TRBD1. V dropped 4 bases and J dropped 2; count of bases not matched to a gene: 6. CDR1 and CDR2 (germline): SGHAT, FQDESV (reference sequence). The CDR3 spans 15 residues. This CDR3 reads CASSSEGTDTDTQYF. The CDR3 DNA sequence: TGTGCCAGCAGCTCCGAGGGGACAGACACAGATACGCAGTATTTT.

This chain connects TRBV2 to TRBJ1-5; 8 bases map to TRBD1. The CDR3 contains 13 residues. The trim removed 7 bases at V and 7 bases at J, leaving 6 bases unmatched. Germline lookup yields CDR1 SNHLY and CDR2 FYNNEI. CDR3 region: CASTGTGLQPQHF. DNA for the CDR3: TGTGCCAGCACCGGGACAGGTCTACAGCCCCAGCATTTT.

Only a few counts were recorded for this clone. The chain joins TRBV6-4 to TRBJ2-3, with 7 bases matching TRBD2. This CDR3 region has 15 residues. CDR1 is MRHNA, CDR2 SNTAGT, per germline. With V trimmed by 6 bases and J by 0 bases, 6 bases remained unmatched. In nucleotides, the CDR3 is TGTGCCAGCAGCACTGATAGCGGGAGCACAGATACGCAGTATTTT. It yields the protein CASSTDSGSTDTQYF.

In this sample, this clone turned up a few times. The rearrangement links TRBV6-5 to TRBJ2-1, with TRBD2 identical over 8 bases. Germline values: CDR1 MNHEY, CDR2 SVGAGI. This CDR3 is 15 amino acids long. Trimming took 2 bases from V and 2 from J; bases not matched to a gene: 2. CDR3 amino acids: CASSYTSGPYNEQFF. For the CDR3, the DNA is TGTGCCAGCAGTTACACTAGCGGTCCCTACAATGAGCAGTTCTTC.

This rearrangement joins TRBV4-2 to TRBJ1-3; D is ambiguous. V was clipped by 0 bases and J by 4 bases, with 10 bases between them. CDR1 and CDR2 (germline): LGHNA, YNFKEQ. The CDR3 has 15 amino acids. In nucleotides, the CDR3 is TGTGCCAGCAGCCAAGATAAGGGTTCCGGAAACACCATATATTTT. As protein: CASSQDKGSGNTIYF.

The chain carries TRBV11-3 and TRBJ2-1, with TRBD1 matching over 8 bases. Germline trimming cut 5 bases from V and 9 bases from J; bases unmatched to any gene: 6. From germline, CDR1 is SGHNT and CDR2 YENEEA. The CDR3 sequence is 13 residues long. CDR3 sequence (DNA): TGTGCCAGCAGCCCAGGACAGGGCGGTGAGCAGTTCTTC. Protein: CASSPGQGGEQFF.

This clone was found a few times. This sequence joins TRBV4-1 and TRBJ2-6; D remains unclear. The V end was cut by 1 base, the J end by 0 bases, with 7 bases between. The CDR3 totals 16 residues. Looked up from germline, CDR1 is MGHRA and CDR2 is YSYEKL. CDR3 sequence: CASSQGEVSGANVLTF. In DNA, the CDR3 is TGCGCCAGCAGCCAAGGCGAGGTCTCTGGGGCCAACGTCCTGACTTTC.

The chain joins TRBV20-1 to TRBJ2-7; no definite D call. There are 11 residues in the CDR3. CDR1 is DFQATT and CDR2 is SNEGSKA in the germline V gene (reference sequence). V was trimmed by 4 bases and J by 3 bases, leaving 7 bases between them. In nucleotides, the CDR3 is TGCAGTGCTACCCAGGACTACGAGCAGTACTTC. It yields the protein CSATQDYEQYF.

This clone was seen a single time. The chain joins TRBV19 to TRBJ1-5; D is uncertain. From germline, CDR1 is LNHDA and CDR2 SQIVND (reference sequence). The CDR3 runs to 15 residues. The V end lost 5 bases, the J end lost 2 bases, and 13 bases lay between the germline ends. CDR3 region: CASSFSGFGNQPQHF. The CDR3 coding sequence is TGTGCCAGTAGTTTCAGTGGGTTTGGCAATCAGCCCCAGCATTTT.